These T cell receptor beta chains were read from a single sample in a study of shared clonotypes between healthy human individuals. The data were produced by immunoSEQ multiplex PCR, yet TCRdb's version contains in-frame clones alone and is incomplete. The sample contains around 1,900,000 clones, 93% of which appear only once. The sequenced material came from naive CD8+ T cells from PBMCs. These receptors all come from a man between 18 and 35 years old in good health. Some clones in this sample may be carry-over from other donors' samples. The CDR3 runs from the conserved cysteine through the conserved F or W. Each record gives: V gene, D gene, J gene, clone size, CDR3 protein, CDR3 DNA. The D gene is left open where the match is weak. Not all rows give a size; the values are once, few, many and, for expanded clones, a class.

v_call: TRBV15
d_call: NA
j_call: TRBJ2-3
clone_size: NA
cdr3_aa: CATSRAGNTDTQYF
cdr3_nt: TGTGCCACCAGCAGAGCGGGAAATACAGATACGCAGTATTTT

v_call: TRBV5-4
d_call: NA
j_call: TRBJ1-1
clone_size: NA
cdr3_aa: CASSGRGGTEAFF
cdr3_nt: TGTGCCAGCAGCGGGCGGGGGGGCACTGAAGCTTTCTTT

v_call: TRBV7-8
d_call: TRBD2
j_call: TRBJ2-1
clone_size: NA
cdr3_aa: CASSFRLAGVLDEQFF
cdr3_nt: TGTGCCAGCAGCTTCAGACTAGCGGGAGTTTTAGATGAGCAGTTCTTC

v_call: TRBV7-9
d_call: TRBD1
j_call: TRBJ1-5
clone_size: few
cdr3_aa: CASSTGDQPQHF
cdr3_nt: TGTGCCAGCAGCACAGGGGATCAGCCCCAGCATTTT

v_call: TRBV14
d_call: NA
j_call: TRBJ2-1
clone_size: NA
cdr3_aa: CASSQASVWDTDEQFF
cdr3_nt: TGTGCCAGCAGCCAAGCTTCGGTTTGGGATACGGATGAGCAGTTCTTC

v_call: TRBV7-9
d_call: NA
j_call: TRBJ2-7
clone_size: NA
cdr3_aa: CASSLAETIYEQYF
cdr3_nt: TGTGCCAGCAGCTTAGCGGAGACTATATACGAGCAGTACTTC

v_call: TRBV14
d_call: NA
j_call: TRBJ1-2
clone_size: once
cdr3_aa: CASSPQRLGGHLFDGYTF
cdr3_nt: TGTGCCAGCAGCCCCCAGCGATTAGGGGGACATCTATTTGATGGCTACACCTTC

v_call: TRBV4-1
d_call: NA
j_call: TRBJ1-2
clone_size: NA
cdr3_aa: CASSPGRRYYYGYTF
cdr3_nt: TGCGCCAGCAGCCCCGGCCGTCGCTACTACTATGGCTACACCTTC

v_call: TRBV11-2
d_call: NA
j_call: TRBJ2-1
clone_size: NA
cdr3_aa: CASSLDWRPNDEQFF
cdr3_nt: TGTGCCAGCAGCTTAGATTGGCGCCCTAACGATGAGCAGTTCTTC

v_call: TRBV28
d_call: NA
j_call: TRBJ1-5
clone_size: NA
cdr3_aa: CASSLVGSNQPQHF
cdr3_nt: TGTGCCAGCAGTTTAGTCGGCAGCAATCAGCCCCAGCATTTT

v_call: TRBV6-5
d_call: TRBD1
j_call: TRBJ1-2
clone_size: NA
cdr3_aa: CASTWRGQGNYGYTF
cdr3_nt: TGTGCCAGCACCTGGAGGGGACAGGGTAACTATGGCTACACCTTC

v_call: TRBV7-2
d_call: NA
j_call: TRBJ2-1
clone_size: once
cdr3_aa: CASSLRQGRNEQFF
cdr3_nt: TGTGCCAGCAGCTTGAGGCAGGGGAGGAATGAGCAGTTCTTC

v_call: TRBV7-3
d_call: TRBD1
j_call: TRBJ2-2
clone_size: NA
cdr3_aa: CASSPRDRGFLTGELFF
cdr3_nt: TGTGCCAGCAGCCCGAGGGACAGGGGATTTTTGACCGGGGAGCTGTTTTTT

v_call: TRBV27
d_call: NA
j_call: TRBJ2-7
clone_size: NA
cdr3_aa: CASSPGSRGNREQYF
cdr3_nt: TGTGCCAGCAGCCCCGGGAGTAGGGGGAATAGGGAGCAGTACTTC

v_call: TRBV7-9
d_call: NA
j_call: TRBJ1-5
clone_size: NA
cdr3_aa: CASSPTGSNQPQHF
cdr3_nt: TGTGCCAGCAGCCCGACAGGTAGCAATCAGCCCCAGCATTTT

v_call: TRBV27
d_call: NA
j_call: TRBJ1-2
clone_size: NA
cdr3_aa: CASSLSLGGLGYTF
cdr3_nt: TGTGCCAGCAGTTTATCTCTGGGGGGGCTTGGCTACACCTTC

v_call: TRBV7-9
d_call: TRBD1
j_call: TRBJ1-4
clone_size: few
cdr3_aa: CASSLPGQGEEKLFF
cdr3_nt: TGTGCCAGCAGCTTACCGGGACAGGGAGAGGAAAAACTGTTTTTT

v_call: TRBV27
d_call: TRBD1
j_call: TRBJ1-1
clone_size: NA
cdr3_aa: CASSYDRADTEAFF
cdr3_nt: TGTGCCAGCAGTTACGACAGGGCGGACACTGAAGCTTTCTTT

v_call: TRBV27
d_call: NA
j_call: TRBJ2-1
clone_size: NA
cdr3_aa: CASSITNRAAEQFF
cdr3_nt: TGTGCCAGCAGTATCACCAACAGGGCGGCTGAGCAGTTCTTC

v_call: TRBV19
d_call: TRBD1
j_call: TRBJ2-7
clone_size: NA
cdr3_aa: CASSRVDRGVYEQYF
cdr3_nt: TGTGCCAGTAGTAGGGTGGACAGGGGAGTATACGAGCAGTACTTC

v_call: TRBV4-3
d_call: TRBD2
j_call: TRBJ2-7
clone_size: NA
cdr3_aa: CASSPGLAGEQYF
cdr3_nt: TGCGCCAGCAGCCCGGGACTAGCGGGAGAGCAGTACTTC

v_call: TRBV11-2
d_call: TRBD2
j_call: TRBJ2-2
clone_size: NA
cdr3_aa: CASSPGAAGLAGTGELFF
cdr3_nt: TGTGCCAGCAGCCCCGGGGCGGCAGGACTAGCTGGCACCGGGGAGCTGTTTTTT